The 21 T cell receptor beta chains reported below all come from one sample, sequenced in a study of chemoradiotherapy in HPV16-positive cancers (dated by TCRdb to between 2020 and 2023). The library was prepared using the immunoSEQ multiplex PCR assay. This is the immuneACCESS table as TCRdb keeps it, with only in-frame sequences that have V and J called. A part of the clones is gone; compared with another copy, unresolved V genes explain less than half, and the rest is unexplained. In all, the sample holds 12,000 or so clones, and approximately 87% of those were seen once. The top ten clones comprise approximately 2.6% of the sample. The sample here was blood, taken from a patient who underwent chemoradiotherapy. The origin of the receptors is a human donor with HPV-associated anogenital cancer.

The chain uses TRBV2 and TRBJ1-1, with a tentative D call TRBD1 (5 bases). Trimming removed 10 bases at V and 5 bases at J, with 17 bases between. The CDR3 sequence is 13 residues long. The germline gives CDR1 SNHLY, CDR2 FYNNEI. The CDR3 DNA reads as TGTGCCACCATGACAGAACTGGGAACTGAAGCTTTCTTT. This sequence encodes CATMTELGTEAFF.

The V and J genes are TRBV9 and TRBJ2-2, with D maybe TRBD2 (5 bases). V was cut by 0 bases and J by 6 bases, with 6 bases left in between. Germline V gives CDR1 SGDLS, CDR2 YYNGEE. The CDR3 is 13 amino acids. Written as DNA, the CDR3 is TGTGCCAGCAGCGTAGGAGGGCCCGGGGAGCTGTTTTTT. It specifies CASSVGGPGELFF.

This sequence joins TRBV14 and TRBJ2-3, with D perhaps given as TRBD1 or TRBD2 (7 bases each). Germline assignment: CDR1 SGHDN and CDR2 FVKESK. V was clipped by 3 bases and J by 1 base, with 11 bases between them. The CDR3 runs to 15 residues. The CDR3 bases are TGTGCCAGCAGCCAGACAGGGAGGGGCACAGATACGCAGTATTTT. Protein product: CASSQTGRGTDTQYF.

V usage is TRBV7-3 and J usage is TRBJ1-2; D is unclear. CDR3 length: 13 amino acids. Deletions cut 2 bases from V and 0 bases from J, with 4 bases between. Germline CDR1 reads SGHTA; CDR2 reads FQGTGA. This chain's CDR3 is CASSLLPNYGYTF. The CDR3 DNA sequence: TGTGCCAGCAGCTTATTGCCTAACTATGGCTACACCTTC.

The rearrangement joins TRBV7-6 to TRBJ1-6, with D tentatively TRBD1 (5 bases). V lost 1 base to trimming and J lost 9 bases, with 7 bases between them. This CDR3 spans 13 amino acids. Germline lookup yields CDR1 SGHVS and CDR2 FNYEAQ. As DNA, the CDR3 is TGTGCCAGCAGCTTAGAAAGGGGTTCACCCCTCCACTTT. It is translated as CASSLERGSPLHF.

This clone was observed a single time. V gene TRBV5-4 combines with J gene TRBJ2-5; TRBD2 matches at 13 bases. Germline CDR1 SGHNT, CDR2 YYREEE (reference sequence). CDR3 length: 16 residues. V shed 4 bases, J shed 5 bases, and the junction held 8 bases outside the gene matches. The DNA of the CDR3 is TGTGCCAGCAGCGGAACTAGCGGGGGGGCGGGCGAGACCCAGTACTTC. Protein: CASSGTSGGAGETQYF.

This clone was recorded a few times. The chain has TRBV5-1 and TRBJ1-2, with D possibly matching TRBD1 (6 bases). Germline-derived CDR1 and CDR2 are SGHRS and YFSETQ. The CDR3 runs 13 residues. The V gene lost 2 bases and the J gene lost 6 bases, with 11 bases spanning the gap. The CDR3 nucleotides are TGCGCCAGCAGCTTCTGGGAGGGGGATGGCTACACCTTC. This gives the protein CASSFWEGDGYTF.

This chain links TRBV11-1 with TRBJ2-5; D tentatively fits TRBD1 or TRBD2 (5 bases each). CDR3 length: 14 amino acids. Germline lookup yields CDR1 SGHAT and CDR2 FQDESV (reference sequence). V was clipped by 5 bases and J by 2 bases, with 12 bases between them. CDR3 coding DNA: TGTGCCAGCAGCCTCCGGGACGGACAAGAGACCCAGTACTTC. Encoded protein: CASSLRDGQETQYF. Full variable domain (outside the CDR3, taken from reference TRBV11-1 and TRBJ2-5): EAEVAQSPRYKITEKSQAVAFWCDPISGHATLYWYRQILGQGPELLVQFQDESVVDDSQLPKDRFSAERLKGVDSTLKIQPAELGDSAMYLCASSLRDGQETQYFGPGTRLLVL.

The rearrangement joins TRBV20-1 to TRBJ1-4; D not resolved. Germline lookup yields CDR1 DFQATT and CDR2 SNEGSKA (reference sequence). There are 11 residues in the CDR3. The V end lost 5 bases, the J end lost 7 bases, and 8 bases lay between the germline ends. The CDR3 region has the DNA TGCAGTGCTCGTCTTGGTGAAAAACTGTTTTTT. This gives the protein CSARLGEKLFF.

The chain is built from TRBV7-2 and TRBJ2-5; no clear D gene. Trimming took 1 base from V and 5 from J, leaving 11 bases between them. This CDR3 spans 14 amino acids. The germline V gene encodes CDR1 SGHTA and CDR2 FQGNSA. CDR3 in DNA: TGTGCCAGCAGCTTAGAGGCTAGATGGGAGACCCAGTACTTC. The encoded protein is CASSLEARWETQYF.

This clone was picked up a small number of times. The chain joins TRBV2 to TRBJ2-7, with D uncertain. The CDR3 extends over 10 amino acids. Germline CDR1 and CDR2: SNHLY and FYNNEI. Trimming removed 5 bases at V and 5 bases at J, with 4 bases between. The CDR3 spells CASSRNEQYF. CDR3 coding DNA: TGTGCCAGCAGTAGGAACGAGCAGTACTTC.

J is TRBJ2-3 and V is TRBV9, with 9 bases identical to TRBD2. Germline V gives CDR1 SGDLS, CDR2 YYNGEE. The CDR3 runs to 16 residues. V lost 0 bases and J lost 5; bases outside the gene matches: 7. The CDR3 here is CASSVGPSGALDTQYF. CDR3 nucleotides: TGTGCCAGCAGCGTAGGCCCTAGCGGGGCCCTAGATACGCAGTATTTT.

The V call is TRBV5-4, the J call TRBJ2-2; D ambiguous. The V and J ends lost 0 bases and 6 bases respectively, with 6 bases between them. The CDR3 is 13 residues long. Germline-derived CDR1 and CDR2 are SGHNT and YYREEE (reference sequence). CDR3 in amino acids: CASSLGNAGELFF. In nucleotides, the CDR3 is TGTGCCAGCAGCTTGGGGAATGCCGGGGAGCTGTTTTTT.

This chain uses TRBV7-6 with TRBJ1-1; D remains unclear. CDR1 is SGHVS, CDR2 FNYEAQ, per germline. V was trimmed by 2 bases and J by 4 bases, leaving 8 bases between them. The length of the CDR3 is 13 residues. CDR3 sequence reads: CASSLQTTTEAFF. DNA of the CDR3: TGTGCCAGCAGCTTACAAACGACCACTGAAGCTTTCTTT.

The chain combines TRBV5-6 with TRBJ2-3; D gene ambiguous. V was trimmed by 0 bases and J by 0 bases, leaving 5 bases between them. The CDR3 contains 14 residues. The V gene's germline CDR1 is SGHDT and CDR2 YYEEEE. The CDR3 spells CASSLALSTDTQYF. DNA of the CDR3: TGTGCCAGCAGCTTGGCCTTGAGCACAGATACGCAGTATTTT.

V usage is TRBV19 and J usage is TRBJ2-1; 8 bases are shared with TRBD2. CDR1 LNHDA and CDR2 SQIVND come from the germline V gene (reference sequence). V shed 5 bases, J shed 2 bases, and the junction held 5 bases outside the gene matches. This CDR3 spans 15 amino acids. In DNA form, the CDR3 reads TGTGCCAGTAGTGCCGTTAGCGGGGCCTACAATGAGCAGTTCTTC. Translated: CASSAVSGAYNEQFF.

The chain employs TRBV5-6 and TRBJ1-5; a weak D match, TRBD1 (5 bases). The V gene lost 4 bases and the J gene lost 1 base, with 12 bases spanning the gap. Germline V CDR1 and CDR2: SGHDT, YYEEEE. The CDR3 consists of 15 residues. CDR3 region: CASSVTGGSNQPQHF. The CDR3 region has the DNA TGTGCCAGCAGCGTTACCGGGGGAAGCAATCAGCCCCAGCATTTT.

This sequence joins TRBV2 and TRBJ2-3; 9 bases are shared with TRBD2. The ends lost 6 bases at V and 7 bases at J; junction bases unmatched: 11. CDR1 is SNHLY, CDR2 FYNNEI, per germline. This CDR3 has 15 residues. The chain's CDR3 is CASRKGSGGQYTQYF. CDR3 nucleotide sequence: TGTGCCAGCAGGAAGGGTAGCGGGGGACAATATACGCAGTATTTT. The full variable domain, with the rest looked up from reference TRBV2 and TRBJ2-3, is EPEVTQTPSHQVTQMGQEVILRCVPISNHLYFYWYRQILGQKVEFLVSFYNNEISEKSEIFDDQFSVERPDGSNFTLKIRSTKLEDSAMYFCASRKGSGGQYTQYFGPGTRLTVL.

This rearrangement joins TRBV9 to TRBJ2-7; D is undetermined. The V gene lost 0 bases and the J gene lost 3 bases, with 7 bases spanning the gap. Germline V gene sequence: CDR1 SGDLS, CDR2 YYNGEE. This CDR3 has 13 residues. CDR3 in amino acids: CASSVGNRYEQYF. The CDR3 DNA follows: TGTGCCAGCAGCGTAGGCAACCGCTACGAGCAGTACTTC.

The CDR3, as DNA: TGTGCCAGCAGTGACGAGACAAGCGGGGGGGCCGTAGATACGCAGTATTTT. Amino acid sequence: CASSDETSGGAVDTQYF. V and J are TRBV6-1 and TRBJ2-3; 10 bases align to TRBD2. The V gene end was trimmed by 3 bases and the J gene end by 5 bases; junction bases not matched to a gene: 11. The CDR3 runs 17 residues. From germline, CDR1 is MNHNS and CDR2 SASEGT.

CDR3 DNA sequence: TGTGCCAGCAGCCCTCCGACAGGGGACGGCTACACCTTC. Protein sequence: CASSPPTGDGYTF. The V and J genes are TRBV7-7 and TRBJ1-2; 8 positions agree with TRBD1. CDR3 length equals 13 residues. With 5 bases clipped from V and 8 bases from J, the junction kept 7 bases outside the gene matches. The germline gives CDR1 SSHAT, CDR2 FNYEAQ (reference sequence).